This passage covers 8 T cell receptor beta chains from one sample sequenced in a study of blood T cell repertoires in COVID-19. Here immunoSEQ multiplex PCR was the method, and the copy in TCRdb shows in-frame clones only, minus some. Counted here are approximately 180,000 clones, around three quarters occurring once; the ten biggest clones make up roughly 17%. Sequencing was carried out using PBMCs or T cells enriched from blood (not recorded which). The receptors derive from a woman between 50 and 59 years old with acute COVID-19.

J is TRBJ1-1 and V is TRBV6-5; no clear D gene. From germline, CDR1 is MNHEY and CDR2 SVGAGI. This CDR3 has 13 residues. Trimming cost V 1 base and J 1 base, with 4 bases left between them. CDR3 nucleotide sequence: TGTGCCAGCAGTTACTTGCGGAACACTGAAGCTTTCTTT. Translating gives CASSYLRNTEAFF.

This sequence joins TRBV6-4 and TRBJ2-7; D is uncertain. CDR1 is MRHNA, CDR2 SNTAGT, per germline. The CDR3 contains 12 residues. Trimming took 7 bases from V and 5 from J, leaving 12 bases between them. The CDR3 loop is CASNVALHEQYV. The DNA of the CDR3 is TGTGCCAGCAATGTGGCCCTCCACGAGCAGTACGTC.

This chain connects TRBV6-5 to TRBJ2-3; 7 positions agree with TRBD1. The CDR3 spans 15 residues. The V segment lost 6 bases and the J segment 1 base; nucleotides outside the gene matches: 7. Germline-derived CDR1 and CDR2 are MNHEY and SVGAGI. CDR3 sequence: CASRRTGLGTDTQYF. CDR3 nucleotide sequence: TGTGCCAGCAGAAGGACAGGATTAGGCACAGATACGCAGTATTTT.

The table lists this clone with a few counts. V gene TRBV27 combines with J gene TRBJ2-3; 11 bases match TRBD2. V trimming: 2 bases; J trimming: 2 bases; junction bases outside the gene matches: 3. This CDR3 has 16 amino acids. Germline assignment: CDR1 MNHEY and CDR2 SMNVEV (reference sequence). DNA of the CDR3: TGTGCCAGCAGTTTACTAGCGGGGGGACCCACAGATACGCAGTATTTT. Its protein product is CASSLLAGGPTDTQYF.

The CDR3 here is CASSPPARDYGYTF. The CDR3 nucleotides are TGTGCCAGCAGCCCCCCGGCCAGGGACTATGGCTACACCTTC. J is TRBJ1-2 and V is TRBV7-9; a possible D gene is TRBD1 (5 bases). Germline V lookup: CDR1 SEHNR, CDR2 FQNEAQ (reference sequence). V lost 5 bases to trimming and J lost 3 bases, with 13 bases between them. This CDR3 contains 14 residues. The variable domain in full, completed from reference TRBV7-9 and TRBJ1-2, reads DTGVSQNPRHKITKRGQNVTFRCDPISEHNRLYWYRQTLGQGPEFLTYFQNEAQLEKSRLLSDRFSAERPKGSFSTLEIQRTEQGDSAMYLCASSPPARDYGYTFGSGTRLTVV.

The chain carries TRBV5-5 and TRBJ2-1; a possible D gene is TRBD2 (7 bases). Trimming took off 3 bases at V and 10 bases at J, with 17 bases between the two ends. The germline CDR1 and CDR2 sequences are SGHKS and YYEKEE (reference sequence). This CDR3 is built from 14 residues. The CDR3 nucleotides read TGTGCCAGCAGCTCCCGGGGGCGGGGGTCCGAGCAGTTCTTC. Amino acids: CASSSRGRGSEQFF. Full variable domain (missing parts from reference TRBV5-5 and TRBJ2-1): DAGVTQSPTHLIKTRGQQVTLRCSPISGHKSVSWYQQVLGQGPQFIFQYYEKEERGRGNFPDRFSARQFPNYSSELNVNALLLGDSALYLCASSSRGRGSEQFFGPGTRLTVL.

This clone was recorded once. The V and J genes are TRBV7-6 and TRBJ2-1, with TRBD1 identical over 12 bases. This CDR3 has 18 amino acids. J gave up 0 bases and V 5 bases, and 8 bases lay outside the gene matches. CDR1 SGHVS and CDR2 FNYEAQ come from the germline V gene. The CDR3 loop reads CASSLGTGGLSSYNEQFF. Here the CDR3 DNA reads TGTGCCAGCAGCCTCGGGACAGGGGGCCTAAGCTCCTACAATGAGCAGTTCTTC.

On this clone: The same CDR3 is also encoded by other DNA sequences in this sample. The chain has TRBV28 and TRBJ1-6, with D unresolved. There are 16 residues in the CDR3. V gave up 3 bases and J gave up 0 bases, with 9 bases separating them. Germline V CDR1 and CDR2: MDHEN, SYDVKM. The CDR3 spells CASSLGGNSYNSPLHF. CDR3 nucleotides: TGTGCCAGCAGTTTGGGAGGTAACTCCTATAATTCACCCCTCCACTTT.